The 29 T cell receptor beta chains below all came from one sample that was sequenced in a study of blood T cell repertoires in COVID-19. Clones were sequenced by immunoSEQ multiplex PCR, and TCRdb holds only the in-frame ones, with some missing. The sample holds around 260,000 clones, 70% to 90% seen once. Specimen: peripheral blood. These TCRs come from a man aged 18 to 30 with active or convalescent COVID-19.

The chain uses TRBV5-4 and TRBJ2-3, with D maybe TRBD2 (5 bases). This CDR3 spans 15 amino acids. Trimming took 2 bases from V and 3 from J, leaving 13 bases between them. The germline gives CDR1 SGHNT, CDR2 YYREEE (reference sequence). The CDR3 loop is CASSLNPGTTDTQYF. CDR3 nucleotides: TGTGCCAGCAGCTTAAATCCGGGAACAACAGATACGCAGTATTTT.

This clone was counted between two and nine times. The V and J genes are TRBV2 and TRBJ2-5, with D tentatively TRBD1 (6 bases). In germline, CDR1 is SNHLY, CDR2 FYNNEI. The CDR3 is 15 residues long. V dropped 2 bases and J dropped 1 base, with 11 bases sitting between them. The CDR3 sequence: CASSEQSGVQETQYF. For the CDR3, the DNA is TGTGCCAGCAGTGAACAGTCAGGGGTCCAAGAGACCCAGTACTTC.

The genes are TRBV23-1 and TRBJ2-3; 10 bases are a match to TRBD1. TRBV23-1 is filed as an ORF, its function uncertain. J lost 7 bases, V lost 8 bases, and 6 bases had no gene match. The CDR3 extends over 13 amino acids. The CDR3 DNA reads TGCGCCAGCCCCCGGACAGGGGGGCATACGCAGTATTTT. It is translated as CASPRTGGHTQYF.

The chain employs TRBV28 and TRBJ2-1; the match to TRBD1 covers 12 bases. Trimming cost V 6 bases and J 10 bases; bases outside gene matches: 10. The CDR3 is 15 amino acids. CDR1 and CDR2 (germline): MDHEN, SYDVKM. The CDR3 reads CASSNPGQGAGEQFF. DNA of the CDR3: TGTGCCAGCAGCAACCCGGGACAGGGGGCGGGAGAGCAGTTCTTC.

The J gene is TRBJ2-3, the V gene TRBV9; possible D gene TRBD2, 6 bases. This CDR3 has 15 residues. Germline-derived CDR1 and CDR2 are SGDLS and YYNGEE. V was cut by 2 bases and J by 4 bases, with 14 bases left in between. CDR3 sequence (DNA): TGTGCCAGCAGCGTTTTGGCGGGATTGGCAGATACGCAGTATTTT. It encodes CASSVLAGLADTQYF.

J is TRBJ2-1 and V is TRBV6-5; possible D gene TRBD2, 5 bases. There are 13 residues in the CDR3. Germline CDR1 reads MNHEY; CDR2 reads SVGAGI. V shed 8 bases and J shed 5 bases, with 13 bases lying between them. This CDR3 reads CASVRRRDNEQFF. In DNA, the CDR3 is TGTGCCAGCGTACGGAGGCGGGACAATGAGCAGTTCTTC.

CDR3 region: CASIQGTEAFF. Written as DNA, the CDR3 is TGTGCCAGTATCCAGGGGACTGAAGCTTTCTTT. The chain recombines TRBV19 with TRBJ1-1, with D possibly TRBD1 on 6 matching bases. This CDR3 spans 11 amino acids. The germline CDR1 and CDR2 sequences are LNHDA and SQIVND (reference sequence). Between the trimmed V and J ends, which lost 7 bases and 5 bases, there was a span of 8 bases.

The V gene is TRBV4-2, the J gene TRBJ2-5, with a tentative D call TRBD1 (5 bases). Germline V CDR1 and CDR2: LGHNA, YNFKEQ. The CDR3 covers 16 residues. V gave up 0 bases and J gave up 5 bases, with 16 bases separating them. The CDR3 loop is CASSQDWLGQLETQYF. The CDR3 DNA reads TGTGCCAGCAGCCAAGATTGGCTCGGACAACTGGAGACCCAGTACTTC.

The J gene is TRBJ2-2, the V gene TRBV19; tentatively, D is TRBD1 (5 bases). The germline V gene has CDR1 LNHDA and CDR2 SQIVND (reference sequence). Trimming pared 3 bases from V and 2 bases from J, leaving 13 bases between. There are 16 residues in the CDR3. The CDR3: CASSISLGVNTGELFF. The CDR3 DNA is TGTGCCAGTAGTATTTCCCTAGGGGTCAACACCGGGGAGCTGTTTTTT.

The V and J genes are TRBV5-4 and TRBJ2-1; D is ambiguous. The CDR3 spans 12 residues. CDR1 SGHNT and CDR2 YYREEE come from the germline V gene (reference sequence). V lost 8 bases, J lost 6 bases, and 12 bases lay in between. This CDR3 is CARLRFCNEQFF. The CDR3 DNA is TGTGCCAGACTCAGGTTTTGCAATGAGCAGTTCTTC.

The rearrangement joins TRBV29-1 to TRBJ2-7; no firm D call. The CDR3 totals 13 residues. V was trimmed by 4 bases and J by 0 bases, leaving 10 bases between them. Per the germline V gene, CDR1 is SQVTM and CDR2 is ANQGSEA. The CDR3 is CSVVGGNSYEQYF. CDR3 nucleotides: TGCAGCGTTGTCGGCGGCAACTCCTACGAGCAGTACTTC.

The genes are TRBV4-1 and TRBJ2-2; D is uncertain. The CDR3 runs to 13 residues. In germline, CDR1 is MGHRA, CDR2 YSYEKL. Trimming shortened V by 4 bases and J by 8 bases, and 11 bases separated the two germline ends. The CDR3 coding sequence is TGCGCCAGCAGCCGCGATGCAGGAGGGGAGCTGTTTTTT. Translating it yields CASSRDAGGELFF.

The rearrangement links TRBV20-1 to TRBJ2-3; D remains ambiguous. Trimming took off 4 bases at V and 5 bases at J, with 7 bases between the two ends. The length of the CDR3 is 11 residues. The germline CDR1 and CDR2 sequences are DFQATT and SNEGSKA (reference sequence). The DNA for the CDR3 is TGCAGTGCTACCCGCGGAGATACGCAGTATTTT. Protein product: CSATRGDTQYF.

The chain has TRBV10-3 and TRBJ1-2; the D is unclear. The ends were cut back, 2 bases at V and 6 bases at J, with 16 bases in the middle. Germline V lookup: CDR1 ENHRY, CDR2 SYGVKD. This CDR3 comprises 15 residues. The CDR3: CAISEITEPKDGYTF. In DNA, the CDR3 is TGTGCCATCAGTGAGATAACAGAACCTAAGGATGGCTACACCTTC.

The gene calls are TRBV5-6 and TRBJ2-2; 12 bases match TRBD2. V shed 4 bases, J shed 6 bases, and the junction held 10 bases outside the gene matches. The CDR3 is made up of 17 amino acids. Germline values: CDR1 SGHDT, CDR2 YYEEEE. The CDR3 DNA sequence: TGTGCCAGCAGCGTGCACCCTAGCGGGGGGGCCCCCGGGGAGCTGTTTTTT. Amino acids: CASSVHPSGGAPGELFF.

The chain links TRBV12-3 or TRBV12-4 to TRBJ1-4, with unresolved D. The CDR3 spans 13 residues. Trimming shortened V by 5 bases and J by 7 bases, and 11 bases separated the two germline ends. The CDR3 bases are TGTGCCAGCAGTATTATCGGAGGTGAAAAACTGTTTTTT. It encodes CASSIIGGEKLFF.

About this clone: Other DNA sequences in this sample translate to the same CDR3. The chain carries TRBV9 and TRBJ2-2, with 7 positions matching TRBD2. Germline CDR1 and CDR2: SGDLS and YYNGEE. V shed 0 bases, J shed 4 bases, and the junction held 0 bases outside the gene matches. The CDR3 spans 14 residues. In DNA, the CDR3 is TGTGCCAGCAGCGTAGCGGGAGGCACCGGGGAGCTGTTTTTT. This translates into CASSVAGGTGELFF. Combining the CDR3 with reference TRBV9 and TRBJ2-2 gives the whole variable domain DSGVTQTPKHLITATGQRVTLRCSPRSGDLSVYWYQQSLDQGLQFLIQYYNGEERAKGNILERFSAQQFPDLHSELNLSSLELGDSALYFCASSVAGGTGELFFGEGSRLTVL.

CDR3 protein: CASSEQGRTGELFF. The CDR3 coding sequence is TGTGCCAGCAGCGAACAGGGAAGGACCGGGGAGCTGTTTTTT. This chain joins TRBV3-1 (or the pseudogene TRBV3-2) and TRBJ2-2; a weak D match, TRBD1 (6 bases). Trimming removed 5 bases at V and 5 bases at J, with 12 bases between. Germline V gene data show CDR1 as LGHDT and CDR2 as YNNKEL (reference sequence). The CDR3 has 14 amino acids.

This chain links TRBV14 with TRBJ1-3; unclear D gene. In germline, CDR1 is SGHDN, CDR2 FVKESK. V was shortened by 1 base and J by 0 bases, with 7 bases between the two germline ends. The CDR3 is made up of 15 amino acids. CDR3 amino acids: CASSQVSFSGNTIYF. CDR3 DNA: TGTGCCAGCAGCCAAGTGAGTTTCTCTGGAAACACCATATATTTT. Using reference TRBV14 and TRBJ1-3 for the parts outside the CDR3, the full variable domain is EAGVTQFPSHSVIEKGQTVTLRCDPISGHDNLYWYRRVMGKEIKFLLHFVKESKQDESGMPNNRFLAERTGGTYSTLKVQPAELEDSGVYFCASSQVSFSGNTIYFGEGSWLTVV.

This clone was counted a single time. The chain has TRBV6-5 and TRBJ1-6, with 7 nucleotides matching TRBD1. The CDR3 runs 15 residues. Germline V gene data show CDR1 as MNHEY and CDR2 as SVGAGI. V shed 7 bases and J 0 bases; nucleotides not matched to a gene: 3. In DNA, the CDR3 is TGTGCCAGCAAGACAGGGAACTCCTATAATTCACCCCTCCACTTT. Translated, it gives CASKTGNSYNSPLHF.

This sequence joins TRBV10-3 and TRBJ1-4; TRBD1 matches 9 bases. The germline CDR1 and CDR2 sequences are ENHRY and SYGVKD. V was pared by 6 bases and J by 7 bases, with 3 bases of the junction left unmatched. The CDR3 has 13 amino acids. The CDR3 DNA sequence: TGTGCCATCAGGGCGGACAGGGGTGAAAAACTGTTTTTT. It encodes CAIRADRGEKLFF.

The V gene is TRBV30, the J gene TRBJ2-2, with a tentative D call TRBD2 (5 bases). This CDR3 spans 11 amino acids. CDR1 GTSNPN and CDR2 SVGIG come from the germline V gene (reference sequence). The germline V and J ends were trimmed by 3 bases and 6 bases, with 5 bases remaining between them. In DNA form, the CDR3 reads TGTGCCTGGAGGGAGGCCGGGGAGCTGTTTTTT. It encodes CAWREAGELFF.

The chain employs TRBV2 and TRBJ1-2, with TRBD1 matching over 9 bases. Germline assignment: CDR1 SNHLY and CDR2 FYNNEI. The CDR3 is made up of 12 amino acids. With V trimmed by 5 bases and J by 9 bases, 4 bases remained unmatched. CDR3 sequence (DNA): TGTGCCAGCAGTATGGACAGGGGAAGCTACACCTTC. It yields the protein CASSMDRGSYTF.

A single count supports this clone. The rearrangement uses TRBV7-2 and TRBJ1-1, with D perhaps matching TRBD1 (6 bases). There are 13 residues in the CDR3. CDR1 is SGHTA, CDR2 FQGNSA, per germline. V lost 5 bases to trimming and J lost 4 bases, with 11 bases between them. CDR3 amino acids: CASSATGPTEAFF. The CDR3 nucleotides read TGTGCCAGCAGCGCAACAGGGCCCACTGAAGCTTTCTTT.

This chain links TRBV5-1 with TRBJ1-2; weak D call: TRBD1 (5 bases). The CDR3 consists of 15 residues. Germline CDR1 SGHRS, CDR2 YFSETQ. With 0 bases removed from V and 4 bases from J, the gap between germline ends came to 13 bases. The CDR3 region has the DNA TGCGCCAGCAGCTTGGCCGACAGCCGAGGCTATGGCTACACCTTC. Translating gives CASSLADSRGYGYTF.

The V call is TRBV14, the J call TRBJ2-7; TRBD1 is a possible D gene (6 bases). The CDR3 contains 12 residues. Looked up from germline, CDR1 is SGHDN and CDR2 is FVKESK. The V and J ends lost 9 bases and 3 bases respectively, with 12 bases between them. The CDR3 bases are TGTGCCAGGTGGGACAACGTCTACGAGCAGTACTTC. Translating gives CARWDNVYEQYF.

V is TRBV5-1 and J is TRBJ2-7; 7 bases match TRBD1. Germline lookup yields CDR1 SGHRS and CDR2 YFSETQ. The CDR3 length is 14 residues. After removal of 0 bases from V and 4 bases from J, the junction contained 4 bases not matched to a gene. The CDR3 region has the DNA TGCGCCAGCAGCTTGGGGGGACAGCAGTACGAGCAGTACTTC. As protein: CASSLGGQQYEQYF. Using reference TRBV5-1 and TRBJ2-7 for the parts outside the CDR3, the full variable domain is KAGVTQTPRYLIKTRGQQVTLSCSPISGHRSVSWYQQTPGQGLQFLFEYFSETQRNKGNFPGRFSGRQFSNSRSEMNVSTLELGDSALYLCASSLGGQQYEQYFGPGTRLTVT.

J is TRBJ1-1 and V is TRBV12-3 or TRBV12-4; 7 bases line up with TRBD1. V shed 6 bases and J 7 bases; nucleotides not matched to a gene: 5. This CDR3 is built from 12 residues. The CDR3 DNA is TGTGCCAGCAGCCCGGGACAGCTTGAAGCTTTCTTT. Translation gives CASSPGQLEAFF.

The chain has TRBV18 and TRBJ2-1, with D tentatively TRBD1 (5 bases). The germline CDR1 and CDR2 sequences are KGHSH and LQKENI. This CDR3 has 15 amino acids. The V and J ends lost 2 bases and 1 base respectively, with 9 bases between them. In nucleotides, the CDR3 is TGTGCCAGCTCACCAAGGGGTAAATCCTACAATGAGCAGTTCTTC. It codes for CASSPRGKSYNEQFF.